This T cell receptor (beta chain) came from a study of identifying expanded T cells in peripheral blood. This CDR3 is 13 amino acids long. CDR1 is SSHAT, CDR2 FNYEAQ, per germline (reference sequence). With 6 bases clipped from V and 6 bases from J, the junction kept 4 bases outside the gene matches. Data came from immunoSEQ multiplex PCR; TCRdb stores just in-frame clones and leaves some out. The table lists roughly 100,000 clones, around 85% of them singletons. Material: blood. The sequence was obtained from a person aged 18 to 75 in good health. The chain employs TRBV7-7 and TRBJ2-3; 9 bases are a match to TRBD1. The CDR3 region has the DNA TGTGCCAGCAGTCGGGACAGGGAGGATACGCAGTATTTT. This encodes CASSRDREDTQYF.